The present T cell receptor (beta chain) was sequenced within a study of identical twins. Study findings and constraints: Compared with unrelated sharing, twin-shared out-of-frame alpha sequences had more low-probability sequences. Memory repertoires showed no such pattern, whereas abundant cord blood beta clonotypes carried fewer insertions.

Germline values: CDR1 SGDLS, CDR2 YYNGEE. The CDR3 covers 13 residues. Trimming stripped 3 bases from V and 10 bases from J, with 14 bases between. TCRdb re-called the 5' RACE reads with MiXCR, one entry per CDR3 protein. The sample holds 300,000 to 400,000 distinct CDR3 sequences, 9% seen once. The sample holds many counts of this clonotype. Antigen unknown. This clonotype was obtained from a woman aged 45-65 years in good health. This chain joins TRBV9 and TRBJ2-1; no clear D gene. The sequencing input was naive T cells sorted from blood. The CDR3 protein is CASSAAPGNEQFF. The CDR3 DNA is TGTGCCAGCAGCGCCGCTCCAGGTAACGAGCAGTTCTTC.